Listed below are T cell receptor beta chains from one sample, sequenced in a study of identical twins. TCRdb called the 5' RACE reads again in MiXCR, with one record for every CDR3 protein. This table has about 730,000 distinct CDR3 sequences, around 21% appearing once. Separately, the same data were catalogued under a study of T cells expressing NK-cell markers.

Source material: PBMCs. The receptors originated from a woman younger than 35 in good health. Each CDR3 is given with its conserved first and last residue. The D gene is left open where the match is weak. Clone size is shown for a subset of rows, as once, few, many or a class of expanded clone.

many,TRBV20-1,-,TRBJ1-1,TGCAGTGCCCGAGGCAGGGCGGGAACTGAAGCTTTCTTT,CSARGRAGTEAFF
-,TRBV10-3,TRBD1,TRBJ1-2,TGTGCCATCAGAAGACAGGGGGAGAGCTATGGCTACACCTTC,CAIRRQGESYGYTF
-,TRBV28,-,TRBJ2-7,TGTGCCAGCAACATCACCCCAAATACCTACGAGCAGTACTTC,CASNITPNTYEQYF
-,TRBV10-3,TRBD2,TRBJ2-3,TGTGCCACGAGGGGACTAGCGGGAAACACAGATACGCAGTATTTT,CATRGLAGNTDTQYF
-,TRBV7-9,TRBD1,TRBJ1-4,TGTGCCAGCAGCAGGACAGGGTTTAGTGAAAAACTGTTTTTT,CASSRTGFSEKLFF
-,TRBV20-1,TRBD2,TRBJ2-7,TGCAGTGCTAGACAGGCTAGCGGGGCGGGCGAGCAGTACTTC,CSARQASGAGEQYF
-,TRBV5-6,-,TRBJ1-2,TGTGCCAGCATCCCGACAGCAGAGCGGGGCCTTCGCTACACCTTC,CASIPTAERGLRYTF
-,TRBV7-2,-,TRBJ2-1,TGTGCCAGCACCCAGGGGGGGATCTCCTACAATGAGCAGTTCTTC,CASTQGGISYNEQFF
-,TRBV6-2/TRBV6-3,-,TRBJ2-1,TGTGCCAGCAGTCCCCTAAGAGGTCGGAGCTACAATGAGCAGTTCTTC,CASSPLRGRSYNEQFF
few,TRBV2,-,TRBJ1-2,TGTGCCAGCAGTGAACTGGACTATGGCTACACCTTC,CASSELDYGYTF
few,TRBV5-1,-,TRBJ2-5,TGCGCCAGCAGCTTCAGGACTTCCCAAGAGACCCAGTACTTC,CASSFRTSQETQYF
-,TRBV12-3/TRBV12-4,TRBD2,TRBJ2-1,TGTGCCAGCAGTTCACCGGGACTAGCGGGAGGTGAGCAGTTCTTC,CASSSPGLAGGEQFF
many,TRBV15,TRBD1,TRBJ1-2,TGTGCCACCAGCAGAGACCTCCTGGCCAAGGACAGGGGCAATGGCTACACCTTC,CATSRDLLAKDRGNGYTF
few,TRBV5-6,TRBD2,TRBJ2-1,TGTGCCAGCAGCGCAGAGGGACTAGCGGGGCCTGAGAACTACAATGAGCAGTTCTTC,CASSAEGLAGPENYNEQFF
-,TRBV20-1,-,TRBJ2-1,TGCAGTGCTAGTGAATTGGGAAATGAGCAGTTCTTC,CSASELGNEQFF
few,TRBV2,TRBD2,TRBJ2-3,TGTGCCAGCAGTGACCCAGCTAGCGGGAGCGCAGATACGCAGTATTTT,CASSDPASGSADTQYF
-,TRBV12-3/TRBV12-4,-,TRBJ2-5,TGTGCCAGCAGGAGAGCTTTCCAAGAGACCCAGTACTTC,CASRRAFQETQYF
many,TRBV20-1,-,TRBJ2-1,TGCAGTGCTACCCTTGGGACCCGAAACAATGAGCAGTTCTTC,CSATLGTRNNEQFF
-,TRBV10-1,TRBD1,TRBJ2-7,TGCGCCAGCAAGGGACAGGGGCTATCCGAGCAGTACTTC,CASKGQGLSEQYF
few,TRBV20-1,-,TRBJ2-7,TGCAGTGCTAGTTGGGGAAACGAGCAGTACTTC,CSASWGNEQYF
few,TRBV7-9,-,TRBJ1-2,TGTGCCAGCAGTTCTAATACCGGGACGGGGGACTATGGCTACACCTTC,CASSSNTGTGDYGYTF
-,TRBV12-3/TRBV12-4,TRBD2,TRBJ2-1,TGTGCCAGCAGCCCAACCGTAGCGGGGCCATTTAATGAGCAGTTCTTC,CASSPTVAGPFNEQFF
-,TRBV10-3,-,TRBJ1-3,TGTGCCACCCGGGACAACTCTGGAAACACCATATATTTT,CATRDNSGNTIYF
-,TRBV7-9,-,TRBJ2-3,TGTGCCAGCAGCGTCTTTGGGAGACTGAGCACAGATACGCAGTATTTT,CASSVFGRLSTDTQYF
-,TRBV6-5,-,TRBJ2-7,TGTGCCAGCAGTTACTTGGCTCCTGGCGAGCAGTACTTC,CASSYLAPGEQYF
many,TRBV5-5,-,TRBJ1-1,TGTGCCAGCAGCCCGACGGACACTGAAGCTTTCTTT,CASSPTDTEAFF
few,TRBV7-9,-,TRBJ2-3,TGTGCCAGCAGCTTAGTTAAGCAGGGCACAGATACGCAGTATTTT,CASSLVKQGTDTQYF
-,TRBV5-1,TRBD1,TRBJ2-1,TGCGCCAGCAGCTCGGGACAGGGGAGCGCCTACAATGAGCAGTTCTTC,CASSSGQGSAYNEQFF
few,TRBV6-5,-,TRBJ1-1,TGTGCCACCGAGGTAAACACTGAAGCTTTCTTT,CATEVNTEAFF
many,TRBV5-1,-,TRBJ2-7,TGCGCCAGCAGCTTGAACGCGGGAACCCTCGGCGAGCAGTACTTC,CASSLNAGTLGEQYF
-,TRBV27,TRBD1,TRBJ2-7,TGTGCCAGCAGTTTTTTGGGACAGGGGGGAGGAGAGCAGTACTTC,CASSFLGQGGGEQYF
-,TRBV20-1,TRBD2,TRBJ2-7,TGCAGTGCTAGCGGAAAAGCGGGACCCTTCTACGAGCAGTACTTC,CSASGKAGPFYEQYF
-,TRBV18,-,TRBJ2-5,TGTGCCAGCTCACCAGGAGTAATGGAGACCCAGTACTTC,CASSPGVMETQYF
few,TRBV6-5,TRBD1,TRBJ1-6,TGTGCCAGCGTTACAGGGGGTTCCTATAATTCACCCCTCCACTTT,CASVTGGSYNSPLHF
-,TRBV29-1,-,TRBJ2-1,TGCAGCGGGTCCGGGAAGACCTCGATAGAGCAGTTCTTC,CSGSGKTSIEQFF
few,TRBV5-1,TRBD1,TRBJ2-7,TGCGCCAGCAGCTTGGGATGGCAGGGGGCCTGGAACGAGCAGTACTTC,CASSLGWQGAWNEQYF
-,TRBV7-6,-,TRBJ2-5,TGTGCCAGCAGCACCCTAGGGACCGGAGGAACGAAGACCCAGTACTTC,CASSTLGTGGTKTQYF
few,TRBV6-1,-,TRBJ2-7,TGTGCCAGCAGTATCGGGGTCCCCTACGAGCAGTACTTC,CASSIGVPYEQYF
-,TRBV29-1,TRBD1,TRBJ2-4,TGCAGCGTACGGGACAGGGCCAAAAACATTCAGTACTTC,CSVRDRAKNIQYF
few,TRBV20-1,TRBD2,TRBJ2-3,TGCAGTGCTGACCTGACTAGCGGGGGGAGAGATACGCAGTATTTT,CSADLTSGGRDTQYF
few,TRBV4-3,-,TRBJ1-2,TGCGCCAGCAGCCAAGATCCCGGTTACGGCTATGGCTACACCTTC,CASSQDPGYGYGYTF
many,TRBV7-3,-,TRBJ2-5,TGTGCCAGCAGCTTAAGTGGCAGGCAAGAGACCCAGTACTTC,CASSLSGRQETQYF
few,TRBV12-5,-,TRBJ1-1,TGTGCTAGTGGTTTGGTAGGAAACGGCGACACTGAAGCTTTCTTT,CASGLVGNGDTEAFF
few,TRBV20-1,TRBD2,TRBJ2-3,TGCAGTGCTCACCGCCCCCGCGGGACTAGCGGGGGGCGCGCTGGAGATACGCAGTATTTT,CSAHRPRGTSGGRAGDTQYF
few,TRBV7-9,-,TRBJ1-1,TGTGCCAGCAGCTTAAAGTTATCAGGGGAGACTGAAGCTTTCTTT,CASSLKLSGETEAFF
many,TRBV6-1,TRBD2,TRBJ2-2,TGTGCCAGCGGGGGGGATAACACCGGGGAGCTGTTTTTT,CASGGDNTGELFF
few,TRBV12-3/TRBV12-4,-,TRBJ1-1,TGTGCCAGCAGTCTAAGAGCGGGAAAAGCTGAAGCTTTCTTT,CASSLRAGKAEAFF
-,TRBV7-8,-,TRBJ2-7,TGTGCCAGCGCATCTCGATCCCCCTACGAGCAGTACTTC,CASASRSPYEQYF